One and the same sample provided the 27 T cell receptor beta chains below, sequenced in a study of cytomegalovirus exposure and HLA in healthy donors. The study ran its PCR with 60 Vbeta and 13 Jbeta primers. The method was immunoSEQ multiplex PCR; TCRdb's version includes in-frame clones alone and lacks a portion of them. The data show about 120,000 clones, about 70% seen once. Sequencing was performed on PBMCs. These receptors came from a woman aged 40 to 50 in good health and CMV-seropositive.

This clone was seen a few times. V gene TRBV7-9 combines with J gene TRBJ1-2; TRBD1 is a possible D gene (6 bases). Per the germline V gene, CDR1 is SEHNR and CDR2 is FQNEAQ (reference sequence). Deletions cut 1 base from V and 4 bases from J, with 13 bases between. The CDR3 is made up of 15 amino acids. The CDR3 loop reads CASSLDLRGVYGYTF. CDR3 bases: TGTGCCAGCAGCTTAGACCTCAGGGGCGTCTATGGCTACACCTTC.

The chain uses TRBV29-1 and TRBJ1-3, with 9 bases fitting TRBD1. Germline assignment: CDR1 SQVTM and CDR2 ANQGSEA. The junction had 7 bases not matched to a gene; V was cut back by 6 bases and J by 1 base. This CDR3 is built from 15 residues. CDR3 bases: TGCAGCGTAGGGACAGGGCAAACATCTGGAAACACCATATATTTT. It is translated as CSVGTGQTSGNTIYF.

The rearrangement uses TRBV18 and TRBJ1-4, with D possibly TRBD1 on 5 matching bases. Germline lookup yields CDR1 KGHSH and CDR2 LQKENI. Trimming removed 1 base at V and 4 bases at J, with 16 bases between. The CDR3 has 17 residues. DNA of the CDR3: TGTGCCAGCTCACCACAGGAGGGGCTGGCCCATAATGAAAAACTGTTTTTT. This translates into CASSPQEGLAHNEKLFF.

The chain employs TRBV5-8 and TRBJ1-4, with 10 nucleotides matching TRBD1. There are 15 residues in the CDR3. The V and J ends lost 4 bases and 7 bases, in that order; junction bases with no gene match: 7. The V gene's germline CDR1 is SGHTS and CDR2 YDEGEE. This CDR3 reads CASSLDRGRAEKLFF. CDR3 DNA sequence: TGTGCCAGCAGCCTTGACAGGGGGCGGGCTGAAAAACTGTTTTTT.

J is TRBJ2-2 and V is TRBV5-6; 9 bases agree with TRBD1. The CDR3 has 16 amino acids. In germline, CDR1 is SGHDT, CDR2 YYEEEE. The J segment lost 5 bases and the V segment lost 4 bases, leaving 9 bases of the junction unmatched. This CDR3 reads CASSRDLTGGTGELFF. CDR3 DNA: TGTGCCAGCAGCCGAGACCTGACAGGGGGGACCGGGGAGCTGTTTTTT. Full variable domain (missing parts from reference TRBV5-6 and TRBJ2-2): DAGVTQSPTHLIKTRGQQVTLRCSPKSGHDTVSWYQQALGQGPQFIFQYYEEEERQRGNFPDRFSGHQFPNYSSELNVNALLLGDSALYLCASSRDLTGGTGELFFGEGSRLTVL.

The V call is TRBV5-5, the J call TRBJ2-7; D possibly corresponds to TRBD1 (6 bases). CDR1 is SGHKS and CDR2 is YYEKEE in the germline V gene (reference sequence). The CDR3 consists of 14 residues. V was trimmed by 5 bases and J by 4 bases, leaving 16 bases between them. The CDR3 spells CASSFQTGEYEQYF. The CDR3 DNA reads TGTGCCAGCAGTTTCCAGACAGGAGAATACGAGCAGTACTTC.

There are a few counts of this clone. The V and J genes are TRBV6-5 and TRBJ2-7; the match to TRBD2 covers 7 bases. V gave up 6 bases and J gave up 4 bases; unmatched junction bases: 3. The CDR3 is made up of 12 amino acids. The germline V gene encodes CDR1 MNHEY and CDR2 SVGAGI. The CDR3 nucleotides read TGTGCCAGCAGGGGGGGAGGGTACGAGCAGTACTTC. It is translated as CASRGGGYEQYF.

The J gene is TRBJ2-7, the V gene TRBV5-1, with 10 bases aligning to TRBD2. V shed 2 bases and J 3 bases; nucleotides not matched to a gene: 5. Per the germline V gene, CDR1 is SGHRS and CDR2 is YFSETQ. The CDR3 contains 15 residues. The CDR3: CASSFLAGGFYEQYF. For the CDR3, the DNA is TGCGCCAGCAGCTTTTTAGCGGGGGGATTCTACGAGCAGTACTTC. Full variable domain (remainder filled in from reference TRBV5-1 and TRBJ2-7): KAGVTQTPRYLIKTRGQQVTLSCSPISGHRSVSWYQQTPGQGLQFLFEYFSETQRNKGNFPGRFSGRQFSNSRSEMNVSTLELGDSALYLCASSFLAGGFYEQYFGPGTRLTVT.

The chain has TRBV11-2 and TRBJ1-5; D might be TRBD1 (6 bases). The CDR3 totals 14 residues. V was cut by 2 bases and J by 3 bases, with 8 bases left in between. CDR1 and CDR2 from the germline V gene are SGHAT and FQNNGV. The CDR3 reads CASSLQGNNQPQHF. CDR3 nucleotides: TGTGCCAGCAGCTTACAGGGGAACAATCAGCCCCAGCATTTT.

The chain has TRBV2 and TRBJ2-2; 10 bases line up with TRBD2. The CDR3 totals 17 residues. CDR1 is SNHLY and CDR2 is FYNNEI in the germline V gene. Unmatched junction bases numbered 6, after V lost 4 bases and J lost 1 base. The CDR3: CASSGPRLAGNTGELFF. The DNA for the CDR3 is TGTGCCAGCAGTGGTCCCAGACTAGCGGGGAACACCGGGGAGCTGTTTTTT. Variable domain in full (rest from reference TRBV2 and TRBJ2-2): EPEVTQTPSHQVTQMGQEVILRCVPISNHLYFYWYRQILGQKVEFLVSFYNNEISEKSEIFDDQFSVERPDGSNFTLKIRSTKLEDSAMYFCASSGPRLAGNTGELFFGEGSRLTVL.

The V call is TRBV11-2, the J call TRBJ1-1; D gene unclear. Germline-derived CDR1 and CDR2 are SGHAT and FQNNGV. The length of the CDR3 is 15 residues. Trimming pared 5 bases from V and 5 bases from J, leaving 18 bases between. In DNA, the CDR3 is TGTGCCAGCAGCCTCTCGACCGGGGTAGGGACTGAAGCTTTCTTT. It translates to CASSLSTGVGTEAFF.

The genes are TRBV15 and TRBJ1-2; D gene uncertain. V shed 0 bases and J shed 6 bases, with 8 bases lying between them. The germline gives CDR1 LNHNV, CDR2 YYDKDF (reference sequence). This CDR3 region has 13 residues. CDR3 loop: CATSRDPQDGYTF. Written as DNA, the CDR3 is TGTGCCACCAGCAGAGATCCCCAGGATGGCTACACCTTC.

The CDR3: CAGSGSGANVLTF. The CDR3 DNA reads as TGTGCCGGGTCGGGATCTGGGGCCAACGTCCTGACTTTC. This sequence joins TRBV2 and TRBJ2-6, with D possibly being TRBD2 (5 bases). Germline CDR1 SNHLY, CDR2 FYNNEI. The CDR3 totals 13 residues. The V gene lost 11 bases and the J gene lost 1 base, with 9 bases spanning the gap.

The chain combines TRBV29-1 with TRBJ1-4, with a tentative D call TRBD1 (6 bases). Germline V gives CDR1 SQVTM, CDR2 ANQGSEA. The V and J ends lost 3 bases and 6 bases respectively, with 14 bases between them. The CDR3 covers 14 residues. CDR3 sequence reads: CSVEDTGMDEKLFF. The CDR3 coding sequence is TGCAGCGTTGAGGATACAGGGATGGATGAAAAACTGTTTTTT.

The gene calls are TRBV30 and TRBJ1-2; tentative D call: TRBD1 (5 bases). The CDR3 is 12 amino acids. The V gene's germline CDR1 is GTSNPN and CDR2 SVGIG (reference sequence). V dropped 0 bases and J dropped 6 bases, with 8 bases sitting between them. CDR3 loop: CAWSVPGNGYTF. CDR3 coding DNA: TGTGCCTGGAGTGTGCCAGGGAATGGCTACACCTTC.

This chain links TRBV6-1 with TRBJ1-5; 8 bases align to TRBD1. V lost 2 bases, J lost 4 bases, and 4 bases stayed unmatched. The CDR3 spans 15 residues. The germline gives CDR1 MNHNS, CDR2 SASEGT. The CDR3 loop reads CASSERTGINQPQHF. The CDR3 DNA is TGTGCCAGCAGTGAAAGGACAGGGATAAATCAGCCCCAGCATTTT.

The genes are TRBV7-2 and TRBJ2-5, with a weak D call TRBD2 (7 bases). V was trimmed by 5 bases and J by 5 bases, leaving 21 bases between them. From germline, CDR1 is SGHTA and CDR2 FQGNSA. The CDR3 extends over 16 amino acids. The CDR3 is CASSTGTVGGQETQYF. DNA for the CDR3: TGTGCCAGCAGCACCGGCACGGTGGGGGGGCAGGAGACCCAGTACTTC. The variable domain in full, completed from reference TRBV7-2 and TRBJ2-5, reads GAGVSQSPSNKVTEKGKDVELRCDPISGHTALYWYRQSLGQGLEFLIYFQGNSAPDKSGLPSDRFSAERTGGSVSTLTIQRTQQEDSAVYLCASSTGTVGGQETQYFGPGTRLLVL.

The rearrangement links TRBV30 to TRBJ1-2; 7 bases map to TRBD1. Germline loops: CDR1 GTSNPN, CDR2 SVGIG (reference sequence). V lost 2 bases to trimming and J lost 4 bases; unmatched junction nucleotides: 7. This CDR3 has 14 residues. CDR3 in amino acids: CAWSPYRDSYGYTF. The CDR3, as DNA: TGTGCCTGGAGTCCGTATAGGGACAGCTATGGCTACACCTTC.

V gene TRBV15 combines with J gene TRBJ1-4; tentatively, D is TRBD1 (6 bases). This CDR3 region has 16 residues. The V gene's germline CDR1 is LNHNV and CDR2 YYDKDF (reference sequence). V gave up 0 bases and J gave up 0 bases, with 8 bases separating them. The CDR3 loop is CATSRDYRATNEKLFF. Here the CDR3 DNA reads TGTGCCACCAGCAGAGACTACAGGGCAACTAATGAAAAACTGTTTTTT. The complete variable domain, with remaining parts taken from reference TRBV15 and TRBJ1-4, reads DAMVIQNPRYQVTQFGKPVTLSCSQTLNHNVMYWYQQKSSQAPKLLFHYYDKDFNNEADTPDNFQSRRPNTSFCFLDIRSPGLGDTAMYLCATSRDYRATNEKLFFGSGTQLSVL.

The rearrangement joins TRBV5-1 to TRBJ2-5; perhaps TRBD1 as D (6 bases). Germline loops: CDR1 SGHRS, CDR2 YFSETQ. The length of the CDR3 is 15 residues. V was pared by 4 bases and J by 5 bases, with 18 bases between. In DNA, the CDR3 is TGCGCCAGCAGCGAGAGAATCAGGGGTACGGAGACCCAGTACTTC. Translation: CASSERIRGTETQYF.

This clone was observed a handful of times. The chain has TRBV4-1 and TRBJ1-2, with TRBD1 as a possible D gene (5 bases). This CDR3 is built from 16 residues. V lost 0 bases and J 2 bases, leaving 13 bases between the germline ends. CDR1 and CDR2 from the germline V gene are MGHRA and YSYEKL. The CDR3 sequence: CASSQEARVPNYGYTF. The CDR3 bases are TGCGCCAGCAGCCAAGAGGCCAGGGTCCCCAACTATGGCTACACCTTC.

This chain's CDR3 is CASSSDSGGYEQYF. The DNA for the CDR3 is TGTGCCAGCAGTTCGGATAGCGGGGGTTACGAGCAGTACTTC. The gene calls are TRBV6-5 and TRBJ2-7; 9 bases map to TRBD2. Germline CDR1 reads MNHEY; CDR2 reads SVGAGI. This CDR3 comprises 14 residues. The trim removed 4 bases at V and 4 bases at J, leaving 5 bases unmatched.

The chain employs TRBV6-1 and TRBJ1-1; D perhaps matches TRBD1 (5 bases). The CDR3 extends over 14 amino acids. V lost 3 bases and J lost 1, with 9 bases in between. Germline CDR1 reads MNHNS; CDR2 reads SASEGT. The CDR3 DNA is TGTGCCAGCAGTGATCGCAGGGCGAACACTGAAGCTTTCTTT. Residues: CASSDRRANTEAFF.

This clone was seen a few times. The chain is built from TRBV20-1 and TRBJ2-3; D might be TRBD1 (6 bases). With 4 bases removed from V and 11 bases from J, the gap between germline ends came to 10 bases. This CDR3 comprises 10 residues. CDR1 is DFQATT, CDR2 SNEGSKA, per germline (reference sequence). This CDR3 is CSATQGRQYF. Written as DNA, the CDR3 is TGCAGTGCTACCCAGGGGAGGCAGTATTTT.

The CDR3 loop reads CAWRRTGNAVSEQFF. In DNA form, the CDR3 reads TGTGCCTGGAGAAGGACAGGGAATGCGGTGTCTGAGCAGTTCTTC. V and J are TRBV30 and TRBJ2-1, with 8 bases matching TRBD1. The CDR3 runs 15 residues. Looked up from germline, CDR1 is GTSNPN and CDR2 is SVGIG (reference sequence). V shed 3 bases and J 9 bases; nucleotides not matched to a gene: 13. The full variable domain, completed using reference TRBV30 and TRBJ2-1, is SQTIHQWPATLVQPVGSPLSLECTVEGTSNPNLYWYRQAAGRGLQLLFYSVGIGQISSEVPQNLSASRPQDRQFILSSKKLLLSDSGFYLCAWRRTGNAVSEQFFGPGTRLTVL.

This rearrangement joins TRBV5-1 to TRBJ1-1, with D tentatively TRBD1 (5 bases). V lost 2 bases and J 2 bases, leaving 13 bases between the germline ends. Germline-derived CDR1 and CDR2 are SGHRS and YFSETQ. The CDR3 is made up of 15 amino acids. The CDR3 region is CASSFQGPLNTEAFF. DNA for the CDR3: TGCGCCAGCAGCTTTCAGGGTCCCCTTAACACTGAAGCTTTCTTT.

The chain is built from TRBV28 and TRBJ2-2, with a possible D match to TRBD2 (6 bases). With 2 bases removed from V and 3 bases from J, the gap between germline ends came to 10 bases. This CDR3 has 15 amino acids. Germline values: CDR1 MDHEN, CDR2 SYDVKM. The CDR3 coding sequence is TGTGCCAGCAGTTTAGGAGGGAAAGACACCGGGGAGCTGTTTTTT. Protein sequence: CASSLGGKDTGELFF.